This T cell receptor (beta chain) emerged from a study of regulatory T cells in long-lasting Graves disease. Arm-PCR of CDR3 regions and iRepertoire HTBI primers were the basis on which TCR beta libraries were built. TCRdb called the multiplex PCR reads again in MiXCR, with one record for every CDR3 protein. The sample holds approximately 350,000 distinct CDR3 sequences, approximately 15% seen once. V was pared by 6 bases and J by 2 bases, with 12 bases between. Germline V gene sequence: CDR1 SGHTA, CDR2 FQGNSA. There are 14 residues in the CDR3. As to time point: newly diagnosed GD, antithyroid drugs for less than 3 months. Extracted RNA from PBMCs served as the source of the TCR library. This clonotype was seen many times. These data also formed part of another study, on T cells in Graves' hyperthyroidism and ophthalmopathy.

This TCR was sampled from a man between 40 and 49 years old with Graves disease. This chain links TRBV7-2 with TRBJ2-3; maybe TRBD2 (6 bases). Specimen: peripheral blood mononuclear cells (PBMCs), collected at new diagnosis, from a patient treated with antithyroid drugs. CDR3 protein: CASSPGLYTDTQYF. The CDR3 DNA reads TGTGCCAGCAGTCCCGGACTATACACAGATACGCAGTATTTT.